This T cell receptor (beta chain) was captured by sequencing in a study of blood T cells in healthy people across ages. Study-level background: In model experiments, template switching was able to capture about one barcoded beta molecule for every two T cells that were present.

Alongside a J-beta primer mix, a sample-barcoded 5' primer served in a second PCR lasting about 6 to 11 cycles. MiXCR, run by TCRdb on the 5' RACE reads, gives a single entry per CDR3 protein. Here the sample spans fewer than 1.5 million distinct CDR3 sequences, about 43% being singletons. This clonotype occurred a few times. Per the germline V gene, CDR1 is WSHSY and CDR2 is SAAADI. The CDR3 loop spans 12 amino acids. The V segment lost 11 bases and the J segment 3 bases; nucleotides outside the gene matches: 7. Sequencing input: blood. The TCR was taken from a woman aged 18-30 years in good health. The chain links TRBV10-2 to TRBJ2-7; 7 bases are a match to TRBD2. CDR3 in DNA: TGCGCCGGCGGGAGAAAGAACTACGAGCAGTACTTC. Its protein product is CAGGRKNYEQYF.